This T cell receptor (beta chain) was captured by sequencing in a study of control samples from healthy donors and cancer patients (dated by TCRdb to about 2020). Via the germline V gene (reference sequence), CDR1 is SEHNR and CDR2 FQNEAQ. Ends trimmed: V by 5 bases, J by 2 bases; bases unmatched to a gene: 10. Its CDR3 holds 16 amino acids, cysteine through phenylalanine. Of the read, only the CDR3 DNA is kept; its 48 bases are in frame from base 1. Library generation was performed with the immunoSEQ multiplex PCR assay. This is the immuneACCESS table as TCRdb keeps it, with only in-frame sequences that have V and J called. A part of the clones is gone; compared with another copy, unresolved V genes explain less than half, and the rest is unexplained. The table for this sample lists about 86,000 clones; just under 95% of them were counted only once. The ten largest make up roughly 5% of the sample.

To note about this clone: No antigen is known for it. The sample holds no much larger clone one base away, and base qualities are not on file.

The chain couples TRBV7-9 to TRBJ2-7, with 9 junctional bases fitting TRBD1. The TCR sequence derives from a young woman in good health. Sequencing was carried out using blood. The CDR3 reads CASSRVGTGITYEQYF. The DNA sequence is TGTGCCAGCAGCCGAGTTGGGACAGGGATCACCTACGAGCAGTACTTC.